This T cell receptor beta chain emerged from a study of early T cells in non-severe SARS-CoV-2 infection. Sample share makes this clonotype medium-sized. Individual cDNA molecules received unique molecular identifiers during library preparation. TCRdb redid the calling of the 5' RACE reads with MiXCR, one entry per CDR3 protein. The profile covers more than 50,000 distinct CDR3 sequences, with around 12% appearing a single time and just over 2.5% taken by the ten largest. The source is an adult who was a healthcare worker with PCR-confirmed SARS-CoV-2 infection or an uninfected control (not recorded which). This specimen was whole blood, taken at baseline.

The CDR3 bases are TGTGCCAGCAGCTCCCATCGTAACAGACGGACTGAAGCTTTCTTT. Its protein is CASSSHRNRRTEAFF. This chain connects TRBV7-9 to TRBJ1-1; D unclear. The germline gives CDR1 SEHNR, CDR2 FQNEAQ (reference sequence). This CDR3 has 15 residues. V lost 4 bases to trimming and J lost 5 bases, with 17 bases between them.